The 14 T cell receptor beta chains given below trace back to one sample, sequenced in a study of OX40 agonist ivuxolimab in advanced cancers. Sequencing used immunoSEQ multiplex PCR; TCRdb keeps in-frame clones, though not all of them. The sample includes approximately 84,000 clones, 86% of them seen just once. The source material was CD4+ or CD8+ T cells sorted from blood, sampled in a trial of the OX40 agonist ivuxolimab. The receptors were sampled from an adult with an advanced solid tumor such as melanoma, head and neck, liver or kidney cancer.

This chain uses TRBV29-1 with TRBJ2-7; the D gene could be TRBD1 or TRBD2 (5 bases each). Germline-derived CDR1 and CDR2 are SQVTM and ANQGSEA. V was trimmed by 4 bases and J by 2 bases, leaving 21 bases between them. This CDR3 is 16 amino acids long. In DNA form, the CDR3 reads TGCAGCGTTGCCCACCACGGGGCTCAAAGCGCCTACGAGCAGTACTTC. Its translation is CSVAHHGAQSAYEQYF.

The sample holds a few counts of this clone. DNA of the CDR3: TGCGCCAGCAGAACAGGGGGCCTCGCCCTCCAAGAGACCCAGTACTTC. It yields the protein CASRTGGLALQETQYF. The V call is TRBV5-1, the J call TRBJ2-5, with 9 bases that match TRBD1. Germline-derived CDR1 and CDR2 are SGHRS and YFSETQ. The CDR3 extends over 16 amino acids. Trimming took 5 bases from V and 1 from J; bases not matched to a gene: 9.

This chain joins TRBV2 and TRBJ1-3; D perhaps matches TRBD1 (5 bases). V was trimmed by 11 bases and J by 2 bases, leaving 16 bases between them. The CDR3 contains 14 residues. The V gene's germline CDR1 is SNHLY and CDR2 FYNNEI. CDR3 sequence: CAAGGFGAGNTIYF. The DNA for the CDR3 is TGTGCCGCGGGGGGTTTCGGTGCTGGAAACACCATATATTTT. The entire variable domain, with the rest obtained from reference TRBV2 and TRBJ1-3, is as follows: EPEVTQTPSHQVTQMGQEVILRCVPISNHLYFYWYRQILGQKVEFLVSFYNNEISEKSEIFDDQFSVERPDGSNFTLKIRSTKLEDSAMYFCAAGGFGAGNTIYFGEGSWLTVV.

This chain uses TRBV28 with TRBJ1-1, with D possibly TRBD1 on 6 matching bases. The CDR3 consists of 17 residues. Deletions cut 3 bases from V and 0 bases from J, with 17 bases between. Germline lookup yields CDR1 MDHEN and CDR2 SYDVKM. DNA of the CDR3: TGTGCCAGCAGTTTCCCGCTACTCGGGGGCATGAACACTGAAGCTTTCTTT. Translation gives CASSFPLLGGMNTEAFF.

The V gene is TRBV5-2, the J gene TRBJ2-7; the DNA was not compared with TRBD2, the D call given in the table. TRBV5-2 is given as a pseudogene. This CDR3 comprises 13 residues. CDR3: CASSLATTYEQYF. The CDR3 nucleotides read TGTGCCAGCAGCTTAGCGACCACCTACGAGCAGTACTTC.

The V gene is TRBV4-3, the J gene TRBJ2-3; 10 bases are a match to TRBD2. CDR3 size: 15 residues. Trimming at V came to 5 bases and at J to 5 bases, leaving 7 bases not matched to a gene. Germline CDR1 and CDR2: LGHNA and YSLEER. Here the CDR3 DNA reads TGCGCCAGCAGCGCCCAAGCGGGGGGGCAAGATACGCAGTATTTT. Amino acid sequence: CASSAQAGGQDTQYF.

This clone was found a few times. The chain combines TRBV6-5 with TRBJ2-7, with 9 bases fitting TRBD1. V shed 2 bases and J 5 bases; nucleotides not matched to a gene: 7. The CDR3 runs to 15 residues. Per germline, CDR1 MNHEY and CDR2 SVGAGI. In DNA, the CDR3 is TGTGCCAGCAGTTACACACGGACAGGGGCGAACGAGCAGTACTTC. Residues: CASSYTRTGANEQYF.

In this sample, this clone turned up once. The genes are TRBV6-1 and TRBJ2-3, with D possibly called TRBD1 or TRBD2 (5 bases each). The CDR3 runs to 17 residues. The V end lost 2 bases, the J end lost 2 bases, and 17 bases lay between the germline ends. In germline, CDR1 is MNHNS, CDR2 SASEGT. For the CDR3, the DNA is TGTGCCAGCAGTGAACGGGTCAGGGAGCGATTCACAGATACGCAGTATTTT. Translation gives CASSERVRERFTDTQYF.

J is TRBJ1-4 and V is TRBV6-5; D is possibly TRBD1 (5 bases). V shed 4 bases and J shed 2 bases, with 14 bases lying between them. Germline-derived CDR1 and CDR2 are MNHEY and SVGAGI. This CDR3 has 16 amino acids. The chain's CDR3 is CASSSTGGITNEKLFF. The CDR3 nucleotides read TGTGCCAGCAGTTCCACCGGGGGGATTACTAATGAAAAACTGTTTTTT.

J is TRBJ1-5 and V is TRBV30, with a tentative D call TRBD1 (6 bases). V was trimmed by 2 bases and J by 7 bases, leaving 15 bases between them. Germline V lookup: CDR1 GTSNPN, CDR2 SVGIG (reference sequence). The CDR3 totals 14 residues. The CDR3 DNA reads as TGTGCCTGGAGTCCTGAAACAGGGTTCCAGCCCCAGCATTTT. Encoded protein: CAWSPETGFQPQHF.

The genes are TRBV19 and TRBJ1-3, with 8 bases lining up with TRBD1. There are 15 residues in the CDR3. The V gene's germline CDR1 is LNHDA and CDR2 SQIVND (reference sequence). V gave up 5 bases and J gave up 2 bases; unmatched junction bases: 5. This CDR3 is CASSPGGAAGNTIYF. Here the CDR3 DNA reads TGTGCCAGTAGTCCAGGGGGCGCGGCTGGAAACACCATATATTTT.

J is TRBJ1-5 and V is TRBV18; 12 positions agree with TRBD1. From germline, CDR1 is KGHSH and CDR2 LQKENI. This CDR3 spans 15 amino acids. J lost 6 bases, V lost 5 bases, and 5 bases had no gene match. The CDR3 sequence: CASSRDRGQSQPQHF. In DNA form, the CDR3 reads TGTGCCAGCTCAAGGGACAGGGGGCAAAGTCAGCCCCAGCATTTT.

The V and J genes are TRBV28 and TRBJ2-3, with D uncertain. The V end lost 6 bases, the J end lost 2 bases, and 6 bases lay between the germline ends. The germline V gene encodes CDR1 MDHEN and CDR2 SYDVKM. This CDR3 has 12 residues. CDR3 in DNA: TGTGCCAGCAGCCCGAACACAGATACGCAGTATTTT. Residues: CASSPNTDTQYF.

The chain carries TRBV7-2 and TRBJ1-4; D remains ambiguous. The ends were cut back, 6 bases at V and 8 bases at J, with 16 bases in the middle. CDR3 length: 14 amino acids. From germline, CDR1 is SGHTA and CDR2 FQGNSA. CDR3 bases: TGTGCCAGCAGTCAAGCCCCGACGAGGGAAAAACTGTTTTTT. Residues: CASSQAPTREKLFF. Full variable domain (outside the CDR3, taken from reference TRBV7-2 and TRBJ1-4): GAGVSQSPSNKVTEKGKDVELRCDPISGHTALYWYRQSLGQGLEFLIYFQGNSAPDKSGLPSDRFSAERTGGSVSTLTIQRTQQEDSAVYLCASSQAPTREKLFFGSGTQLSVL.